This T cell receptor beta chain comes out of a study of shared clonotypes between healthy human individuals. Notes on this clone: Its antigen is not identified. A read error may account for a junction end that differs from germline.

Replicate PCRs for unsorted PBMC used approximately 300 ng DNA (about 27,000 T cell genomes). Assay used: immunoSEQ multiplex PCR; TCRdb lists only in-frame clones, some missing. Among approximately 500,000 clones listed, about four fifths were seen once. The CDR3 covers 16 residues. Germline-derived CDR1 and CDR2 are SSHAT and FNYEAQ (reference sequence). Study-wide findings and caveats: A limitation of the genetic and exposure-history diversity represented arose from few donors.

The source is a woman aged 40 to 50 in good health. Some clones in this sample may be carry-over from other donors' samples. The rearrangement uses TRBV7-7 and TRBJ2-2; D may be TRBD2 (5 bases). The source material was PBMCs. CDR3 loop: CASSPGVRPGTGELFF. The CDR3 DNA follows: TGTGCTAGCAGCCCCGGAGTGCGGCCGGGGACCGGGGAGCTGTTTTTT.